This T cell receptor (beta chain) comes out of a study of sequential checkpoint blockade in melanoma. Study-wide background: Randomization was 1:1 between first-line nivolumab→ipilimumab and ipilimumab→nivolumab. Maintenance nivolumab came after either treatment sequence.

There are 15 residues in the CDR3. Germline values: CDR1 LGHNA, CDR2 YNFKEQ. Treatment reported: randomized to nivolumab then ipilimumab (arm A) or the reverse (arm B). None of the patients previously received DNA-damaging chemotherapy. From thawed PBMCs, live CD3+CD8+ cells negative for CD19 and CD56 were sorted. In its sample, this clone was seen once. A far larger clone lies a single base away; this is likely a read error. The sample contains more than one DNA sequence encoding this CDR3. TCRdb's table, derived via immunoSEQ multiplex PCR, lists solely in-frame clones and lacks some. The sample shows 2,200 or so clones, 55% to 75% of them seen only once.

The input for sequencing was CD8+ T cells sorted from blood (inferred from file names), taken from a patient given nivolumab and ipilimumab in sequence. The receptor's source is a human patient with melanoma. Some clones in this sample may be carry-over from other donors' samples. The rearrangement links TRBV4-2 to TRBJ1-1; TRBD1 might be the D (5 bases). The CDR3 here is CASSQQDNMNTEAFF. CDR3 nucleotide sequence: TGTGCCAGCAGCCAGCAGGACAACATGAACACTGAGGCTTTCTTT.